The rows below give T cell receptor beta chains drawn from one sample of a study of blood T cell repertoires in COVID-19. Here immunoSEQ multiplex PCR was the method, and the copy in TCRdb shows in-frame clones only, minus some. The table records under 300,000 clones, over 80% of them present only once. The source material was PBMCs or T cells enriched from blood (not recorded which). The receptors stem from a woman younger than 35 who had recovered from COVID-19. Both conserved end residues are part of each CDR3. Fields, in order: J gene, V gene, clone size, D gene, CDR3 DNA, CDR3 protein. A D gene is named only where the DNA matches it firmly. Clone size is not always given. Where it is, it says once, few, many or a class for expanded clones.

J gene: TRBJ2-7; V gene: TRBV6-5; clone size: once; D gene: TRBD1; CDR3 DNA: TGTGCCAGCAGTTTCACCGGGACAGGGCCCTACGAGCAGTACTTC; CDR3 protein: CASSFTGTGPYEQYF
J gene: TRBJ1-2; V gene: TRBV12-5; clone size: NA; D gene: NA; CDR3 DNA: TGTGCTAGTGGTTTGGCCCGACAGGTCGATTCTAACTATGGCTACACCTTC; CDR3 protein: CASGLARQVDSNYGYTF
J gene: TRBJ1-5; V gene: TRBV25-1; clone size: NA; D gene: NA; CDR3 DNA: TGTGCCAGCAGCCCCGGGGGAGGGGTTAGCAATCAGCCCCAGCATTTT; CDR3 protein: CASSPGGGVSNQPQHF
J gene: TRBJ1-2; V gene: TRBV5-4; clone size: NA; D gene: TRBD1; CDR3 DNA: TGTGCCAGCAGAGCGGACAGGGCGGGAATCTATGGCTACACCTTC; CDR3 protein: CASRADRAGIYGYTF
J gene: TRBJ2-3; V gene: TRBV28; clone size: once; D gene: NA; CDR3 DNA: TGTGCCAGCGGTGTGGGGTCGGGCCCGGGAGTCGCAGATACGCAGTATTTT; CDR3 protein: CASGVGSGPGVADTQYF
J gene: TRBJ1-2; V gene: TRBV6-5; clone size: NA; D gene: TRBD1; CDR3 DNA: TGTGCCAGCAGCCAGGGACAGTATGACTATGGCTACACCTTC; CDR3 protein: CASSQGQYDYGYTF
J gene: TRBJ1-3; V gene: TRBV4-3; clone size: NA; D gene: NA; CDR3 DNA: TGCGCCAGCAGCCAAGATCGAGTGGTTTCTGTCGTCTCTGGAAACACCATATATTTT; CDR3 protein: CASSQDRVVSVVSGNTIYF
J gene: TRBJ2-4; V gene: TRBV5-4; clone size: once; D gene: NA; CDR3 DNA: TGTGCCAGCAGCTTAACAGGGGGGGATAAAAACATTCAGTACTTC; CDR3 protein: CASSLTGGDKNIQYF
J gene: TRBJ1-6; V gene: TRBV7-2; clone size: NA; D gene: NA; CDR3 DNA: TGTGCCAGCAACTTACAGGGCGGTTCACCCCTCCACTTT; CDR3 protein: CASNLQGGSPLHF
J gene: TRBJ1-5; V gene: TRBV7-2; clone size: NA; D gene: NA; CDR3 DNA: TGTGCCAGCACCCTAGGAGGGGAGCGGGGAAATCAGCCCCAGCATTTT; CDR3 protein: CASTLGGERGNQPQHF
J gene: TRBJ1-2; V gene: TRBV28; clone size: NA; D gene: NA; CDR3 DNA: TGTGCCAGCAGCCTCACCAGGGGTTACTATGGCTACACCTTC; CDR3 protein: CASSLTRGYYGYTF
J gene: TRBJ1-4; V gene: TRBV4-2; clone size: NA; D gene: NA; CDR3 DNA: TGTGCCAGCAGCCAAGAGAGTACTAGGGAATCTAATGAAAAACTGTTTTTT; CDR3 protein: CASSQESTRESNEKLFF
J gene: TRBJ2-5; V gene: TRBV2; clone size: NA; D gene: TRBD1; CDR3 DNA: TGTGCCACCCAGGGGGAGTATCTGGAGACCCAGTACTTC; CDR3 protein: CATQGEYLETQYF
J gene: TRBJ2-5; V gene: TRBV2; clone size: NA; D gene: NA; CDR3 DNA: TGTGCCAGTGACCAGGGAACCCGCGGGACCCAGTACTTC; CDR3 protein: CASDQGTRGTQYF
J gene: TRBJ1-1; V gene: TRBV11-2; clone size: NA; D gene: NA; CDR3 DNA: TGTGCCAGCAAGGTAGAAAGGAGAAGGACTGAAGCTTTCTTT; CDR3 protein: CASKVERRRTEAFF
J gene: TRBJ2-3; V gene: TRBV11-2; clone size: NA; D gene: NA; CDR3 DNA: TGTGCCAGCAGCACGGACACCACAGATACGCAGTATTTT; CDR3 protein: CASSTDTTDTQYF
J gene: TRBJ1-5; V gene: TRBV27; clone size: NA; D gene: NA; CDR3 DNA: TGTGCCAGCAGTCCTTCGCGACAGCTCAATCAGCCCCAGCATTTT; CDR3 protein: CASSPSRQLNQPQHF
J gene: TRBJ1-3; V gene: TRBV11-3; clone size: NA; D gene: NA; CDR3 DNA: TGTGCCAGCAGCCCTCACCTAGGCCACTCGAGGGACACCATATATTTT; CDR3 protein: CASSPHLGHSRDTIYF
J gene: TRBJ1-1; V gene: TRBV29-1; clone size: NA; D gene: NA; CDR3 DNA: TGCAGCGTCAAAGGGGACACTGAAGCTTTCTTT; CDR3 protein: CSVKGDTEAFF
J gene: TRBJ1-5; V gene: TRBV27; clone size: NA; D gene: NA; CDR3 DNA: TGTGCCAGCAGCCGTGGGGAGGCTTTCGGTCAGCCCCAGCATTTT; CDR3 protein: CASSRGEAFGQPQHF
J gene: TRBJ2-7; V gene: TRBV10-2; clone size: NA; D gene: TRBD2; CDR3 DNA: TGCGCCAGCAGTGAGTCTCTGCGGGAGGGCCGCTACGAGCAGTACTTC; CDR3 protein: CASSESLREGRYEQYF
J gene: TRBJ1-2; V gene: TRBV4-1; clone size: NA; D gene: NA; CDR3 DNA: TGCGCCAGCAGCCTGGAGCGGCGGAACTATGGCTACACCTTC; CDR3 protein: CASSLERRNYGYTF
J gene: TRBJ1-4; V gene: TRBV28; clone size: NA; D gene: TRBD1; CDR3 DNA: TGTGCCAGCAGTTTCGTGGGACAGGGGAATGAAAAACTGTTTTTT; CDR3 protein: CASSFVGQGNEKLFF
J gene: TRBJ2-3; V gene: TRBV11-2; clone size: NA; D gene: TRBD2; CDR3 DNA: TGTGCCAGCAGCCAATCTATACAAGGAGGGAGGGCCTACACAGATACGCAGTATTTT; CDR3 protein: CASSQSIQGGRAYTDTQYF
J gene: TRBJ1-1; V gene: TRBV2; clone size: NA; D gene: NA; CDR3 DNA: TGTGCCATCGCGACGGGGGGGAACACTGAAGCTTTCTTT; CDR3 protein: CAIATGGNTEAFF
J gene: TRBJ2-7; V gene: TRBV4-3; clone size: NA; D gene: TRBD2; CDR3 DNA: TGCGCCAGCAGCCAAGTTAGCGGGGGGGCCGGCGAGCAGTACTTC; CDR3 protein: CASSQVSGGAGEQYF
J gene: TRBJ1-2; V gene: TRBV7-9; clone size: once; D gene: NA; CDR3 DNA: TGTGCCAGCACCCTCGGGAATGGCTACACCTTC; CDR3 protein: CASTLGNGYTF
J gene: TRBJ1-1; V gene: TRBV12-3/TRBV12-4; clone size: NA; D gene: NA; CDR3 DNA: TGTGCCAGCAGTCATCCATGGAGTACTGAAGCTTTCTTT; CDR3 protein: CASSHPWSTEAFF
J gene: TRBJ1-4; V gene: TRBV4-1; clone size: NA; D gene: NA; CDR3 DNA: TGCGCCAGCAGCCAAGAGGAGGACGACGAAAATGAAAAACTGTTTTTT; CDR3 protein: CASSQEEDDENEKLFF
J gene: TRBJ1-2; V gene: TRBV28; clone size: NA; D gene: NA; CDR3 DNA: TGTGCCAGCAGTACAGCCTTCTATGGCTACACCTTC; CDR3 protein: CASSTAFYGYTF
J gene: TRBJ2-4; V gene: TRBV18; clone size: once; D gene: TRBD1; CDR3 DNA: TGTGCCAGCTCACCGAGCCCTGACAGGGGGCCGATGAAAAACATTCAGTACTTC; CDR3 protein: CASSPSPDRGPMKNIQYF
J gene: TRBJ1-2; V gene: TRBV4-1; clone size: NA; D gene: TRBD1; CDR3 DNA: TGCGCCAGCAGCCCTACCTGGACAGGGCATAACTATGGCTACACCTTC; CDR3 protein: CASSPTWTGHNYGYTF
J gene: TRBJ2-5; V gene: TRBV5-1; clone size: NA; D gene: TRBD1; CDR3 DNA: TGCGCCAGCAGCCCCACAGGGGGCAGGCAGACCCAGTACTTC; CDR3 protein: CASSPTGGRQTQYF
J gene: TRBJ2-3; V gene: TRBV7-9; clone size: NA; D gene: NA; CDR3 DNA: TGTGCCAGCAGCTCGAGCACAGATACGCAGTATTTT; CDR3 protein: CASSSSTDTQYF
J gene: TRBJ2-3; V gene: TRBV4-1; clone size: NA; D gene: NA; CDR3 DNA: TGCGCCAGCAGCCAAGATGCGCGGGATAGCACAGATACGCAGTATTTT; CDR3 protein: CASSQDARDSTDTQYF
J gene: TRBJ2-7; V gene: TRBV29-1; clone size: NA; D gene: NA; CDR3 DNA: TGCAGCGTTTCTCCCGGTGGGACTTCCCGCTACGAGCAGTACTTC; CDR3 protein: CSVSPGGTSRYEQYF
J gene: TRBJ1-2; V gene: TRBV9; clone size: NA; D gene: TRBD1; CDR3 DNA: TGTGCCAGCAGCCTGACGGGACAGACGTATGGCTACACCTTC; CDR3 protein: CASSLTGQTYGYTF
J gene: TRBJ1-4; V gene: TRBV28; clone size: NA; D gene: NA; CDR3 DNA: TGTGCCAGCAGGGGACTAAATGAAAAACTGTTTTTT; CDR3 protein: CASRGLNEKLFF
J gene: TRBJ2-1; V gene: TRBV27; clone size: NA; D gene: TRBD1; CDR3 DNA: TGTGCCAGCAGTTTATTCGGGACAGGGAGCCTCGGATACAATGAGCAGTTCTTC; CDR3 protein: CASSLFGTGSLGYNEQFF
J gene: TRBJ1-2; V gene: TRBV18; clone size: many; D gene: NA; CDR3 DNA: TGTGCCAGCTCACCACGGCGGGGCCAGTTGGTCTACACCTTC; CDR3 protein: CASSPRRGQLVYTF
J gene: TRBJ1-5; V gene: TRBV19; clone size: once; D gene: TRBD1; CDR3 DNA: TGTGCCAGTAGCGTGACAGGGGGCGGTCAGCCCCAGCATTTT; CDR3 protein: CASSVTGGGQPQHF
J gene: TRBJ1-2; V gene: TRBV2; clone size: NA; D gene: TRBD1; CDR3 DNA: TGTGCCAGCAGTGTTCGGACAGGGGAGCTTGGCTACACCTTC; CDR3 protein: CASSVRTGELGYTF
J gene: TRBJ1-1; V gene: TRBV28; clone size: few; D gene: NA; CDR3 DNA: TGTGCCAGCAGTTTATTTGTTCTTCGGGCGGGTGAAGCTTTCTTT; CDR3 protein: CASSLFVLRAGEAFF
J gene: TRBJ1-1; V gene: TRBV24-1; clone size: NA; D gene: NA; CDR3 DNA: TGTGCCACCAGTGACAATACCGGGACTGAAGCTTTCTTT; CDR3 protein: CATSDNTGTEAFF
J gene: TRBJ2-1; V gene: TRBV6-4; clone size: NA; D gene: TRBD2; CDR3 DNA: TGTGCCAGCAGTGACGGCGGGGGGTACAATGAGCAGTTCTTC; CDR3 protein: CASSDGGGYNEQFF
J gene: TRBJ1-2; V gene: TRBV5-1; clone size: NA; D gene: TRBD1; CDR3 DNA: TGCGCCAGCAGCTCCGGACAGGGCACATATGGCTACACCTTC; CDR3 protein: CASSSGQGTYGYTF